This T cell receptor (beta chain) was retrieved from a study of cytomegalovirus exposure and HLA in healthy donors. V lost 5 bases, J lost 2 bases, and 10 bases lay in between. This CDR3 spans 14 amino acids. Germline CDR1 and CDR2: SGHRS and YFSETQ. Points on this clone: Its antigen is still unknown.

Notes on the study in general: Further analysis was carried out later, and it showed several of the most significant clusters appearing linked to common viral pathogens. In an earlier analysis, about 90% or about 30%: the productive usage of most TCR beta V segments. A list of approximately 160 TCR beta chains associated with cytomegalovirus was given. Some V segments, TRBV6-2 and TRBV6-3 among them, were indistinguishable and were therefore excluded.

The PCR used 60 Vbeta and 13 Jbeta primers. Sequencing was performed with immunoSEQ multiplex PCR; in TCRdb, only in-frame clones are kept and a portion is missing. The repertoire holds roughly 73,000 clones, approximately 80% seen once, with around 3% in the top ten. The chain employs TRBV5-1 and TRBJ1-4; D is perhaps TRBD1 (5 bases). The material sequenced was PBMCs. The receptor was isolated from a man in his forties in good health and CMV-seronegative. CDR3 nucleotide sequence: TGCGCCAGCAGGGGGACTTCGACTAATGAAAAACTGTTTTTT. This codes for CASRGTSTNEKLFF.